The present TCR beta chain was sequenced within a study of blood T cell repertoires in COVID-19. For the study at large: Material from acute and convalescent COVID-19 was sourced from the United States, Italy and Spain.

Comments on this clone: This specimen includes other DNA sequences encoding the same CDR3.

Original processing notes: Amplification from reference gene primers served as the basis for estimated nucleated cell counts. Repertoires were generated with immunoSEQ multiplex PCR, while TCRdb's copy carries only in-frame clones and drops some. The V and J calls and clone size come from that table; D and trimming were worked out from the DNA. The sample carries 250,000 to 400,000 clones, roughly 90% recorded once. This CDR3 region has 11 residues. Per the germline V gene, CDR1 is DFQATT and CDR2 is SNEGSKA (reference sequence). Trimming cost V 3 bases and J 3 bases, with 6 bases left between them. The chain links TRBV20-1 to TRBJ2-7; D call uncertain. This clonotype originated in a woman aged 25-40 years with COVID-19, enrolled during active disease. Sample: peripheral blood. CDR3 DNA sequence: TGCAGTGCTAGTTCAGACTACGAGCAGTACTTC. Translation gives CSASSDYEQYF.